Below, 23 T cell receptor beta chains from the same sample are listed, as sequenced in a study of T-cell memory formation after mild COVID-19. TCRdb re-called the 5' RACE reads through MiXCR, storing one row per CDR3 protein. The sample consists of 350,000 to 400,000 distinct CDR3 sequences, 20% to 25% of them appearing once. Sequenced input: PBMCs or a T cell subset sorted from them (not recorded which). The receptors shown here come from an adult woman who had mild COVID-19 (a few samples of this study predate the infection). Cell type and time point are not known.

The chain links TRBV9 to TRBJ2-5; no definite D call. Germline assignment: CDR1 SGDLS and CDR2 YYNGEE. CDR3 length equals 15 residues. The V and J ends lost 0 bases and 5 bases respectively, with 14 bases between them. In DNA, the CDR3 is TGTGCCAGCAGCGTAGGAAGTGGGTATGAGGAGACCCAGTACTTC. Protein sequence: CASSVGSGYEETQYF.

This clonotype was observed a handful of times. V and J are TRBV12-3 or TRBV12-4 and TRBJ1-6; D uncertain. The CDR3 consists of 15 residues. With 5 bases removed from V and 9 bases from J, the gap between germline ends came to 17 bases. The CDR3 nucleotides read TGTGCCAGCAGTCCCCGACGGGGTGGTTCTTCACCCCTCCACTTT. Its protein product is CASSPRRGGSSPLHF.

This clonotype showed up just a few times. CDR3 region: CASRRSSYNEQFF. The DNA of the CDR3 is TGTGCCAGCAGAAGGTCATCCTACAATGAGCAGTTCTTC. This sequence joins TRBV11-3 and TRBJ2-1; no definite D call. The CDR3 length is 13 residues. Deletions cut 6 bases from V and 1 base from J, with 7 bases between. CDR1 and CDR2 from the germline V gene are SGHNT and YENEEA.

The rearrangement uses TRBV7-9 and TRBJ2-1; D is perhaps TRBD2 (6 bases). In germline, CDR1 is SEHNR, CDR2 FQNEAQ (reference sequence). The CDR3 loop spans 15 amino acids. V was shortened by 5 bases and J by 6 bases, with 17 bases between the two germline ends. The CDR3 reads CASSHRDSRPNEQFF. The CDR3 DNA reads TGTGCCAGCAGCCACCGGGACTCCAGACCCAATGAGCAGTTCTTC.

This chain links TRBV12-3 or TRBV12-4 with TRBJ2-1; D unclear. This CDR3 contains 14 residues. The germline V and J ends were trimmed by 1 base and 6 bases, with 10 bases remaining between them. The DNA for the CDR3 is TGTGCCAGCAGTTTAGGGGTAGAGGCCAATGAGCAGTTCTTC. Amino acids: CASSLGVEANEQFF.

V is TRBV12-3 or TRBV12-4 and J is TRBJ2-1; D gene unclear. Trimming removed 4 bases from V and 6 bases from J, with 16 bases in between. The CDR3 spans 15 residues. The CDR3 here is CASSSRLDPRNEQFF. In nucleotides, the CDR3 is TGTGCCAGCAGTTCCCGACTCGACCCGCGCAATGAGCAGTTCTTC.

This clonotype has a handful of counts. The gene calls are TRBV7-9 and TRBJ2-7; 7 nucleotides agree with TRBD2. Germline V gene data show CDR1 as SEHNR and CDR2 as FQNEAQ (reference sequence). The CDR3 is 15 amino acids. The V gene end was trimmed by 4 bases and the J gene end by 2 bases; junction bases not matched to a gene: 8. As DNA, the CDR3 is TGTGCCAGCAGCTCCAAAATGGGGGGGGCCTACGAGCAGTACTTC. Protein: CASSSKMGGAYEQYF. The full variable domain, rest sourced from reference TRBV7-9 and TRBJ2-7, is DTGVSQNPRHKITKRGQNVTFRCDPISEHNRLYWYRQTLGQGPEFLTYFQNEAQLEKSRLLSDRFSAERPKGSFSTLEIQRTEQGDSAMYLCASSSKMGGAYEQYFGPGTRLTVT.

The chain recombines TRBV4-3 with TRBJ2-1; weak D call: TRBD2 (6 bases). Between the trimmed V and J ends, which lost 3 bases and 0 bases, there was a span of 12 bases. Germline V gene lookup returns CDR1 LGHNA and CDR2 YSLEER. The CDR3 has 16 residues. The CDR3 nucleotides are TGCGCCAGCAGCCACTCCGGGGGAAGCTCCTACAATGAGCAGTTCTTC. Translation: CASSHSGGSSYNEQFF.

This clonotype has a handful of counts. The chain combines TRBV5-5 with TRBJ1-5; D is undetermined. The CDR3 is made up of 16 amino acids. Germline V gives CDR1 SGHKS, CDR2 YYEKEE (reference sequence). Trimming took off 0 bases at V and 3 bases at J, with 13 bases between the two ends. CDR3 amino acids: CASSLGRTDLNQPQHF. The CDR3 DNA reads TGTGCCAGCAGCTTGGGAAGGACGGATCTCAATCAGCCCCAGCATTTT.

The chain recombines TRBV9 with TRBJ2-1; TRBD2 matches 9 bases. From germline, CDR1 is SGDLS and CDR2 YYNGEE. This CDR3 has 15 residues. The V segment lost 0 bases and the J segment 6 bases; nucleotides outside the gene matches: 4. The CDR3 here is CASSVVAGDRNEQFF. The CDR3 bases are TGTGCCAGCAGCGTAGTAGCGGGGGACCGCAATGAGCAGTTCTTC.

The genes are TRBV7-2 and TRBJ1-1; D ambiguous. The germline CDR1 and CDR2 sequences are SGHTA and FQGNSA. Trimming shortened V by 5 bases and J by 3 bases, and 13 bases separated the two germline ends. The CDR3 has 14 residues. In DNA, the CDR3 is TGTGCCAGCAGCCCTCCACCGGGCTACACTGAAGCTTTCTTT. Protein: CASSPPPGYTEAFF.

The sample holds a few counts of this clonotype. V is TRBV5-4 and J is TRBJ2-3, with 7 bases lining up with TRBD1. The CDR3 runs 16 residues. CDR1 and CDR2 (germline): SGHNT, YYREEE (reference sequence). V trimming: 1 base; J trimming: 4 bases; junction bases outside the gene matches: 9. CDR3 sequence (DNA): TGTGCCAGCAGCTTGTTTGGGGACAGCGAGGCAGATACGCAGTATTTT. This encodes CASSLFGDSEADTQYF.

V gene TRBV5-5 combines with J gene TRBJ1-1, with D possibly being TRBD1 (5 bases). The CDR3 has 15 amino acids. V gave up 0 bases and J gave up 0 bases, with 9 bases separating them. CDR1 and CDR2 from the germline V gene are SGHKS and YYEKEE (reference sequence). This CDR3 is CASSLEGRLNTEAFF. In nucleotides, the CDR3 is TGTGCCAGCAGCTTGGAGGGACGGTTGAACACTGAAGCTTTCTTT.

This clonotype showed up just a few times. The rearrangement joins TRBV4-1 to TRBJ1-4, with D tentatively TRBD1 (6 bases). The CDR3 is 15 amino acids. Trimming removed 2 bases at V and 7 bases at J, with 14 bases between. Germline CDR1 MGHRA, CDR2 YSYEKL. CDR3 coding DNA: TGCGCCAGCAGCCAAAAGGGGGAGACGGGTGAAAAACTGTTTTTT. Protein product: CASSQKGETGEKLFF.

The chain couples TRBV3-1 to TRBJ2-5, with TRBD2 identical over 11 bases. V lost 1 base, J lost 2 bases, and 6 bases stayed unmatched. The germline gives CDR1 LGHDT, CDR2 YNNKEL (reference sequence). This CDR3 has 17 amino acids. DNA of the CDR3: TGTGCCAGCAGCCAAGGTCCGATAGCGGGGGGGCAAGAGACCCAGTACTTC. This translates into CASSQGPIAGGQETQYF.

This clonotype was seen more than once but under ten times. CDR3 loop: CASKLAGGNTGELFF. CDR3 in DNA: TGTGCCAGCAAATTAGCGGGAGGGAACACCGGGGAGCTGTTTTTT. The chain employs TRBV6-2 or TRBV6-3 and TRBJ2-2; 10 bases align to TRBD2. The CDR3 runs to 15 residues. Unmatched junction bases numbered 3, after V lost 7 bases and J lost 1 base. From germline, CDR1 is MNHEY and CDR2 SVGEGT.

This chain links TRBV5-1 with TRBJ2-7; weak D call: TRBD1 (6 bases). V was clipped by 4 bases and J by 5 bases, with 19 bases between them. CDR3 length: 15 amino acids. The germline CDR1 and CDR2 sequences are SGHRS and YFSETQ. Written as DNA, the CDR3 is TGCGCCAGCAGCGATAGTTGGGGGCAAGGCGACGAGCAGTACTTC. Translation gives CASSDSWGQGDEQYF.

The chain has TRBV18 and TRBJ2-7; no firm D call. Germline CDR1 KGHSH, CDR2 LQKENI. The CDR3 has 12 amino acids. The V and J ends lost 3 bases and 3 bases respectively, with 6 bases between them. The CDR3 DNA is TGTGCCAGCTCACCCTCCTACTACGAGCAGTACTTC. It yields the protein CASSPSYYEQYF.

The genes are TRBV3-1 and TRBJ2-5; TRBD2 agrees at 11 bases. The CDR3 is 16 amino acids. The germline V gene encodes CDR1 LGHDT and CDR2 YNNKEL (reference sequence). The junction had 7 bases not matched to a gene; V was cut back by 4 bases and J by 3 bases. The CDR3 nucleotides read TGTGCCAGCAGCCGCAGACTAGCGGGGAACGAAGAGACCCAGTACTTC. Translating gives CASSRRLAGNEETQYF.

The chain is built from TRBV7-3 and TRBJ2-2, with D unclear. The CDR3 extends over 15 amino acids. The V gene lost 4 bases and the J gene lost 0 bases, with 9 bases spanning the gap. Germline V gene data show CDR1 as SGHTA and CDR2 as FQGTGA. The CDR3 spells CASSSTLANTGELFF. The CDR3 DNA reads TGTGCCAGCAGCTCGACCCTAGCGAACACCGGGGAGCTGTTTTTT.

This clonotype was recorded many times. The CDR3 region is CASSPYGRHRGRIYEQFF. CDR3 coding DNA: TGTGCCAGCAGCCCGTATGGGCGCCACAGGGGGCGCATCTATGAGCAGTTCTTC. The V call is TRBV7-6, the J call TRBJ2-1, with 9 bases lining up with TRBD1. Germline-derived CDR1 and CDR2 are SGHVS and FNYEAQ. V shed 5 bases, J shed 8 bases, and the junction held 19 bases outside the gene matches. The CDR3 extends over 18 amino acids.

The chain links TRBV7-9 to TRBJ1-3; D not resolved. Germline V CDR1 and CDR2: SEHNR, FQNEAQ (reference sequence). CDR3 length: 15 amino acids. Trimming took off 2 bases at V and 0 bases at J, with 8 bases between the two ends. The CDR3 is CASSLRQSSGNTIYF. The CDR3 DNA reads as TGTGCCAGCAGCTTAAGGCAGAGCTCTGGAAACACCATATATTTT.

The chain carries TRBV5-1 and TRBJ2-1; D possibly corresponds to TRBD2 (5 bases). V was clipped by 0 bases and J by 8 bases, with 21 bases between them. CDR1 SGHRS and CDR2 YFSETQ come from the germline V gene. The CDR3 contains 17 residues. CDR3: CASSLDLSTYGNDEQFF. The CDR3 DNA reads TGCGCCAGCAGCTTGGATCTTTCCACCTACGGGAACGATGAGCAGTTCTTC.